These T cell receptor beta chains were read from a single sample in a study of T cell repertoires in cytomegalovirus infection. Which antigens these TCRs recognize remains unknown. TCRdb recomputed calls from the reads with MiXCR, one row per CDR3 protein. The sample includes approximately 990,000 distinct CDR3 sequences, roughly 31% of them seen just once. Sequenced here: cultured CD8+ T cells from PBMCs, sampled from culture after CMV antigen stimulation. The origin of the receptors is a human donor in good health (CMV status not recorded). Some clones in this sample may be carry-over from other donors' samples. The CDR3 runs from the conserved cysteine through the conserved F or W. D genes are given only for firm matches. Not all rows give a size; the values are once, few, many and, for expanded clones, a class.

V,size,D,J,DNA,CDR3
TRBV15,.,.,TRBJ2-5,TGTGCCACCAGCATCCTCCCAGAAGAGTCACTCCAAGAGACCCAGTACTTC,CATSILPEESLQETQYF
TRBV5-6,.,.,TRBJ2-7,TGTGCCAGCAGCCCCGGGACATGTGGGAAAGGGCAGTACTTC,CASSPGTCGKGQYF
TRBV27,.,.,TRBJ1-1,TGTGCCAGCAGTTTAAAGGGATGGACTTTCTTT,CASSLKGWTFF
TRBV7-9,.,TRBD1,TRBJ1-5,TGTGCCAGCAGCTTAGGGATCGGACAGGGGCCCCAGCATTTT,CASSLGIGQGPQHF
TRBV9,many,.,TRBJ1-1,TGTGCCAGCAGCGTATCTGCGGGGGCAGTGAACACTGAAGCTTTCTTT,CASSVSAGAVNTEAFF
TRBV7-6,few,TRBD1,TRBJ2-4,TGTGCCAGCAGCGGAGACAGGGGGGAGGCCAAAAACATTCAGTACTTC,CASSGDRGEAKNIQYF
TRBV7-6,many,TRBD2,TRBJ2-7,TGTGCCAGCAGCTCCGGGACTAGCGGCTACGAGCAGTACTTC,CASSSGTSGYEQYF
TRBV7-9,.,.,TRBJ2-5,TGTGCCAGCAGCTTAGTTGGGGGTGCGGAGACCCAGTACTTC,CASSLVGGAETQYF
TRBV6-6,.,TRBD2,TRBJ2-3,TGTGCCAGCAGTTACTTGAGCGGGACCACAGATACGCAGTATTTT,CASSYLSGTTDTQYF
TRBV7-9,few,TRBD1,TRBJ1-2,TGTGCCAGCAGCTCTCGAGACAGGGGCAGCGGCTACACCTTC,CASSSRDRGSGYTF
TRBV7-6,.,TRBD1,TRBJ1-5,TGTGCCAGCAGCCTAGGGGGACAGGGGTGGGGGTCCAATCAGCCCCAGCATTTT,CASSLGGQGWGSNQPQHF
TRBV7-9,.,TRBD1,TRBJ1-2,TGTGCCAGCAGCACGAGACAGGGAGAGGATGGCTACACCTTC,CASSTRQGEDGYTF
TRBV29-1,.,.,TRBJ1-2,TGCAGCGTTGAGATACAGGGATCGGACTATGGCTACACCTTC,CSVEIQGSDYGYTF
TRBV28,.,.,TRBJ1-2,TGTGCCAGCAGTTTGTCGGGGGTCTATGGCTACACCTTC,CASSLSGVYGYTF
TRBV6-5,few,.,TRBJ2-5,TGTGCCAGCAGTTACCGGGACCCTCAAGAGACCCAGTACTTC,CASSYRDPQETQYF
TRBV5-5,once,TRBD2,TRBJ2-7,TGTGCCAGCAGCGCGGGACTAGCGGGGGTCCGCGAGCAGTACTTC,CASSAGLAGVREQYF
TRBV7-9,.,.,TRBJ1-5,TGTGCCGGCAGCGACCCCGATGAGATTAGTCAGCCCCAGCATTTT,CAGSDPDEISQPQHF
TRBV14,.,.,TRBJ2-3,TGTGCCAGCAGCCAAAACCACGGGGAGTTCACAGATACGCAGTATTTT,CASSQNHGEFTDTQYF
TRBV18,.,.,TRBJ2-5,TGTGCCAGCTCACCACCAACATATTACGAGACCCAGTACTTC,CASSPPTYYETQYF
TRBV9,.,.,TRBJ2-5,TGTGCCAGCAGCGTAGATGGGGGACCAAGGGCCCAGTACTTC,CASSVDGGPRAQYF
TRBV7-8,many,TRBD1,TRBJ2-5,TGTGCCAGCAGGCGGAGGGACAGGGGGTTCCAAGAGACCCAGTACTTC,CASRRRDRGFQETQYF
TRBV10-2,.,.,TRBJ2-3,TGCGCCAGCAGTGGGTTATCTCTCACAGATACGCAGTATTTT,CASSGLSLTDTQYF
TRBV6-5,few,.,TRBJ1-1,TGTGCCACGGCGGGGACAATGAACACTGAAGCTTTCTTT,CATAGTMNTEAFF
TRBV4-1,.,.,TRBJ1-5,TGCGCCAGCAGCCAAGTTGGAGACCTGTATCAGCCCCAGCATTTT,CASSQVGDLYQPQHF
TRBV12-3/TRBV12-4,many,.,TRBJ2-1,TGTGCCAGCAGTCCCGGCCCCCGGAATGAGCAGTTCTTC,CASSPGPRNEQFF
TRBV20-1,.,.,TRBJ2-2,TGCAGTGCTAGAGAGACTGTTGGTGCGAACACCGGGGAGCTGTTTTTT,CSARETVGANTGELFF
TRBV20-1,.,TRBD2,TRBJ2-1,TGCAGTGCTAGGGGAAAACGGGGTAGCGGGGGGTTAGGCAATGAGCAGTTCTTC,CSARGKRGSGGLGNEQFF
TRBV6-6,.,.,TRBJ1-1,TGTGCCAGCAGTTACTCGAAAAGGAGGGCTAACACTGAAGCTTTCTTT,CASSYSKRRANTEAFF
TRBV12-3/TRBV12-4,.,.,TRBJ1-5,TGTGCCAGCAGTTTAGTACTCAATCAGCCCCAGCATTTT,CASSLVLNQPQHF
TRBV19,few,.,TRBJ1-1,TGTGCCAGTAGCCATAGGGGGGAAGCTTTCTTT,CASSHRGEAFF
TRBV12-3/TRBV12-4,.,TRBD1,TRBJ1-2,TGTGCCAGCAGTCCACCGGGACAGGGGGAAGATTATGGCTATGGCTACACCTTC,CASSPPGQGEDYGYGYTF
TRBV5-4,.,.,TRBJ2-1,TGTGCCAGCAGCTTGGAGCCCGGCAATGAGCAGTTCTTC,CASSLEPGNEQFF
TRBV7-6,many,TRBD1,TRBJ2-1,TGTGCCAGCAGCTCCCCGGGACAGGGGAGGAATGAGCAGTTCTTC,CASSSPGQGRNEQFF
TRBV20-1,.,.,TRBJ1-1,TGCAGTGCTAGGGACGGTGAAGCTTTCTTT,CSARDGEAFF
TRBV6-5,.,.,TRBJ2-5,TGTGCCAGTTGGCGGTACCAAGAGACCCAGTACTTC,CASWRYQETQYF
TRBV2,.,TRBD1,TRBJ1-1,TGTGCCAGCAGCCAACCCAGGACAGGGGATCTTTATGAAGCTTTCTTT,CASSQPRTGDLYEAFF
TRBV3-1,.,.,TRBJ1-2,TGTGCCAGCAGCCAAGATCGGTCAGGGTTTTATGGCTACACCTTC,CASSQDRSGFYGYTF
TRBV7-6,many,.,TRBJ1-1,TGTGCCAGCAGCCCCCCGGGACTCAACACTGAAGCTTTCTTT,CASSPPGLNTEAFF
TRBV4-2,.,.,TRBJ1-5,TGTGCCAGCAGCCAAGATCCAGTTAGCAATCAGCCCCAGCATTTT,CASSQDPVSNQPQHF
TRBV20-1,.,.,TRBJ2-7,TGCAGTGCTCCCGGGGCTTTCTACGAGCAGTACTTC,CSAPGAFYEQYF
TRBV11-2,.,.,TRBJ1-1,TGTGCCAGCAGCTTATCTGTTCCTGGGAGTGGGGCTTTCTTT,CASSLSVPGSGAFF
TRBV7-8,many,TRBD2,TRBJ2-1,TGTGCCAGCAGCTTAGTAGCGGGGTTATACAATGAGCAGTTCTTC,CASSLVAGLYNEQFF
TRBV7-9,few,.,TRBJ1-1,TGTGCCAGCAGGGGAGGGGGAACGGACACTGAAGCTTTCTTT,CASRGGGTDTEAFF
TRBV6-5,few,.,TRBJ2-7,TGTGCCAGCAGCCCTAACGCCTACGAGCAGTACTTC,CASSPNAYEQYF
TRBV20-1,.,TRBD1,TRBJ1-5,TGCAGTGCTAGATACGAAGACAGGGAGAGTCAGCCCCAGCATTTT,CSARYEDRESQPQHF
TRBV29-1,few,.,TRBJ2-2,TGCAGCGTCCGGACTGGAGGGACCGGGGAGCTGTTTTTT,CSVRTGGTGELFF
TRBV12-3/TRBV12-4,.,.,TRBJ1-1,TGTGCCAGCACCGCACCAGTCCTAACTGAAGCTTTCTTT,CASTAPVLTEAFF
TRBV5-5,few,TRBD1,TRBJ1-1,TGTGCCAGCAGCCCGGGGGGACAGGGCGGTTTGTGGGCTGAAGCTTTCTTT,CASSPGGQGGLWAEAFF
TRBV11-2,.,TRBD2,TRBJ2-4,TGTGCCAGCAGCACAAACGCCGGGACTAGCGGGGGGAACCCGACGACCTTAAGCAACATTCAGTACTTC,CASSTNAGTSGGNPTTLSNIQYF
TRBV27,.,.,TRBJ2-7,TGTGCCAGCAGTCCCCGGACGTACCTGGGGGAGCAGTACTTC,CASSPRTYLGEQYF
TRBV7-7,many,.,TRBJ2-3,TGTGCTAGCAGCTTAGGGAGCGGTGCCACAGATACGCAGTATTTT,CASSLGSGATDTQYF
TRBV5-4,.,.,TRBJ2-3,TGTGCCAGCAGCTTGGTCGAGAGGGCGGGAGATACGCAGTATTTT,CASSLVERAGDTQYF
TRBV7-6,.,.,TRBJ2-5,TGTGCCAGCAGCAAGGAGGATCTGGATGCTGGGCGGGGCCTTCGTGAGACCCAGTACTTC,CASSKEDLDAGRGLRETQYF
TRBV7-2,once,.,TRBJ2-7,TGTGCCAGCAGCGTAGCGGACATACCCTACGAGCAGTACTTC,CASSVADIPYEQYF
TRBV24-1,.,.,TRBJ2-1,TGTGCCACCAAATTAGGCGATGAGCAGTTCTTC,CATKLGDEQFF